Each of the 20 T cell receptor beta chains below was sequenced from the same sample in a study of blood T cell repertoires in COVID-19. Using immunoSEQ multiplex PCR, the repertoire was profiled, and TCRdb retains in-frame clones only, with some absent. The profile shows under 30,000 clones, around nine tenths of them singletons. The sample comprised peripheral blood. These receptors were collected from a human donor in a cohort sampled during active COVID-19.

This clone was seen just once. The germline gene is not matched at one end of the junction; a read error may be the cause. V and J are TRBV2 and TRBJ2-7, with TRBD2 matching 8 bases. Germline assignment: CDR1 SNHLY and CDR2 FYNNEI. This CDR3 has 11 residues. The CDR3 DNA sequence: TGTGCCAGCACCAAAAGCGGGAGCTTACACTTC. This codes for CASTKSGSLHF.

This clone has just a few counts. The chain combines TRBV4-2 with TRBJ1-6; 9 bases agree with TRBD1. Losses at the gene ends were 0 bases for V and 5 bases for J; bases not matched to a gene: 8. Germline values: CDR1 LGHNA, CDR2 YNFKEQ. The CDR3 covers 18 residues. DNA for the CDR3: TGTGCCAGCAGCCAAGATTTACCGGGACAGGGACATAATTCACCCCTCCACTTT. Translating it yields CASSQDLPGQGHNSPLHF.

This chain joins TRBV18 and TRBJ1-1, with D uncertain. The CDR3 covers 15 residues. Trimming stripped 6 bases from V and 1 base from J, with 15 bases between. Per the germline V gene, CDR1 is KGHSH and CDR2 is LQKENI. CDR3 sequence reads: CASSPEPGRNTEAFF. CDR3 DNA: TGTGCCAGCTCCCCCGAGCCGGGGAGGAACACTGAAGCTTTCTTT.

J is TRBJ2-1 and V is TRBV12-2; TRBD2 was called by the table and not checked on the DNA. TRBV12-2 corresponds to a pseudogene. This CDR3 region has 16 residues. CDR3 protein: CASRFVLAVSYNEQFF. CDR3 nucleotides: TGTGCAAGTCGCTTCGTACTAGCGGTTTCCTACAATGAGCAGTTCTTC.

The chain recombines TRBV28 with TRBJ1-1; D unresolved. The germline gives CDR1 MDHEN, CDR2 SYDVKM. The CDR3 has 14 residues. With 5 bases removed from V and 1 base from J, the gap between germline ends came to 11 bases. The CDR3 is CASSTSTPNTEAFF. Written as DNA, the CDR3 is TGTGCCAGCAGTACGTCCACACCGAACACTGAAGCTTTCTTT.

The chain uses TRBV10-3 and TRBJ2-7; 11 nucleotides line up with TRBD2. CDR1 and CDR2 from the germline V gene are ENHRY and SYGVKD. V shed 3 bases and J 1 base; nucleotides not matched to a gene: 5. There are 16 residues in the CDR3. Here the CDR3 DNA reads TGTGCCATCAGTGACGTTAGGACTAGCGGGTCCTACGAGCAGTACTTC. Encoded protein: CAISDVRTSGSYEQYF.

CDR3 in DNA: TGTGCCAGCAGGTGGGGACAGGGGACCACAGATACGCAGTATTTT. Translation gives CASRWGQGTTDTQYF. V usage is TRBV6-6 and J usage is TRBJ2-3, with 10 bases identical to TRBD1. Germline-derived CDR1 and CDR2 are MNHNY and SVGAGI (reference sequence). This CDR3 has 15 amino acids. V dropped 6 bases and J dropped 2; count of bases not matched to a gene: 5.

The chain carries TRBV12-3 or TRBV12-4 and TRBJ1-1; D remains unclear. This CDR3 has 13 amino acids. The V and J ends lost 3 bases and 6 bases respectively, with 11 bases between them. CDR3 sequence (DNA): TGTGCCAGCAGTTTTGATGCGGGTTCTGAAGCTTTCTTT. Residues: CASSFDAGSEAFF.

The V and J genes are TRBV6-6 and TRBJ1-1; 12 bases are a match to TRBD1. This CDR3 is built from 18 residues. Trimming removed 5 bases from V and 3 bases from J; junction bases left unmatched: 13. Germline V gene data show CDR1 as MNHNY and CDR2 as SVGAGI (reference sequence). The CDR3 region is CASSQPGQGAGWDTEAFF. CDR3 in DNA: TGTGCCAGCAGTCAACCGGGACAGGGGGCGGGTTGGGACACTGAAGCTTTCTTT.

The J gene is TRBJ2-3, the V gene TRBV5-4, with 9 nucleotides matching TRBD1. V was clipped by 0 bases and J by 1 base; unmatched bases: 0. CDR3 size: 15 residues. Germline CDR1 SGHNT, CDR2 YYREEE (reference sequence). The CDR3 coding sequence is TGTGCCAGCAGCTTGGACAGGGGGCGCACAGATACGCAGTATTTT. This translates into CASSLDRGRTDTQYF. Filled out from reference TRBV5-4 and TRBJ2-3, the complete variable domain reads ETGVTQSPTHLIKTRGQQVTLRCSSQSGHNTVSWYQQALGQGPQFIFQYYREEENGRGNFPPRFSGLQFPNYSSELNVNALELDDSALYLCASSLDRGRTDTQYFGPGTRLTVL.

CDR3 sequence (DNA): TGTGCCAGTAGTATTTTGACTAGCGGGACTCAATCCTACGAGCAGTACTTC. As protein: CASSILTSGTQSYEQYF. The genes are TRBV19 and TRBJ2-7, with 11 bases fitting TRBD2. The J segment lost 1 base and the V segment lost 3 bases, leaving 8 bases of the junction unmatched. This CDR3 is 17 amino acids long. The germline V gene encodes CDR1 LNHDA and CDR2 SQIVND (reference sequence).

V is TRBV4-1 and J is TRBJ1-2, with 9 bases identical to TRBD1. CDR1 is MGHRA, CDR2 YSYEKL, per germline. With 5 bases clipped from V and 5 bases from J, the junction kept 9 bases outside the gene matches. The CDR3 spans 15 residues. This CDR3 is CASSSHPGTGYGYTF. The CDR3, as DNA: TGCGCCAGCAGCTCGCATCCGGGGACAGGGTATGGCTACACCTTC.

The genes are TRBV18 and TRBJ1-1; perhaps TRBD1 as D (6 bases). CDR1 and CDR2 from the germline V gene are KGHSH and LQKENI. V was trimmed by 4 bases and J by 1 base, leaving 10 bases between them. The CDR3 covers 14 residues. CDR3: CASSLSRGNTEAFF. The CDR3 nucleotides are TGTGCCAGCTCACTTTCCAGGGGGAACACTGAAGCTTTCTTT.

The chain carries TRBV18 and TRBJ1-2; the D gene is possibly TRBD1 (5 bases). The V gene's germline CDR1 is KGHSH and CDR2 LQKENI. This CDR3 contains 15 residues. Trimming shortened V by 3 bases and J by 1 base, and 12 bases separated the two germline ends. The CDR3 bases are TGTGCCAGCTCACCGCCGCCGGGGGTTAACTATGGCTACACCTTC. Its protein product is CASSPPPGVNYGYTF.

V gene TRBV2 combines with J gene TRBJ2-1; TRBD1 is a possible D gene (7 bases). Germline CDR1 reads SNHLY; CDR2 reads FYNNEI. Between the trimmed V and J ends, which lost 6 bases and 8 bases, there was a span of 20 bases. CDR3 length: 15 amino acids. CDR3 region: CASSQRQGTGDEQFF. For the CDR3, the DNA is TGTGCCAGCAGCCAAAGACAGGGCACGGGGGATGAGCAGTTCTTC.

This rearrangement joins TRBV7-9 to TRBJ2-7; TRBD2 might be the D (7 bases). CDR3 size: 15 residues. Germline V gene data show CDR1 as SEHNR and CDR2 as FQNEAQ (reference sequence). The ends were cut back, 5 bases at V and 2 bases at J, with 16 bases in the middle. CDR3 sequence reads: CASSLGGASAYEQYF. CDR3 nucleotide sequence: TGTGCCAGCAGCCTGGGGGGGGCCTCGGCCTACGAGCAGTACTTC.

This chain's CDR3 is CASSSNPGLAAQETQYF. CDR3 nucleotide sequence: TGTGCCAGCAGCTCAAACCCGGGACTAGCGGCCCAAGAGACCCAGTACTTC. This chain uses TRBV11-2 with TRBJ2-5; TRBD2 matches at 11 bases. The trim removed 4 bases at V and 1 base at J, leaving 8 bases unmatched. Looked up from germline, CDR1 is SGHAT and CDR2 is FQNNGV. The CDR3 is 17 amino acids. Combining the CDR3 with reference TRBV11-2 and TRBJ2-5 gives the whole variable domain EAGVAQSPRYKIIEKRQSVAFWCNPISGHATLYWYQQILGQGPKLLIQFQNNGVVDDSQLPKDRFSAERLKGVDSTLKIQPAKLEDSAVYLCASSSNPGLAAQETQYFGPGTRLLVL.

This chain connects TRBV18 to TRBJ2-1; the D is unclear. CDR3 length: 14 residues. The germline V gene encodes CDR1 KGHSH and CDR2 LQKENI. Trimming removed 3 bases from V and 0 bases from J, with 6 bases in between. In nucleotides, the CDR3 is TGTGCCAGCTCACCGTCTAGCTCCTACAATGAGCAGTTCTTC. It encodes CASSPSSSYNEQFF.

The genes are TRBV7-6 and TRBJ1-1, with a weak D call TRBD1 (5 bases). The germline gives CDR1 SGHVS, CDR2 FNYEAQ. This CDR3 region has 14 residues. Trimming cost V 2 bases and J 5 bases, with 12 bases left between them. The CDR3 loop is CASSLQGSGTEAFF. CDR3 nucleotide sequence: TGTGCCAGCAGCTTACAGGGAAGTGGGACTGAAGCTTTCTTT.

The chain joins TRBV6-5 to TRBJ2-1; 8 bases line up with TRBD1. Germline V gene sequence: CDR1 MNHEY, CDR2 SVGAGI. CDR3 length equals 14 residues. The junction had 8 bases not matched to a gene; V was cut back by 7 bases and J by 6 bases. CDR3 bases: TGTGCCAGCACGGGACAGGCAACGGTCAATGAGCAGTTCTTC. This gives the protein CASTGQATVNEQFF.